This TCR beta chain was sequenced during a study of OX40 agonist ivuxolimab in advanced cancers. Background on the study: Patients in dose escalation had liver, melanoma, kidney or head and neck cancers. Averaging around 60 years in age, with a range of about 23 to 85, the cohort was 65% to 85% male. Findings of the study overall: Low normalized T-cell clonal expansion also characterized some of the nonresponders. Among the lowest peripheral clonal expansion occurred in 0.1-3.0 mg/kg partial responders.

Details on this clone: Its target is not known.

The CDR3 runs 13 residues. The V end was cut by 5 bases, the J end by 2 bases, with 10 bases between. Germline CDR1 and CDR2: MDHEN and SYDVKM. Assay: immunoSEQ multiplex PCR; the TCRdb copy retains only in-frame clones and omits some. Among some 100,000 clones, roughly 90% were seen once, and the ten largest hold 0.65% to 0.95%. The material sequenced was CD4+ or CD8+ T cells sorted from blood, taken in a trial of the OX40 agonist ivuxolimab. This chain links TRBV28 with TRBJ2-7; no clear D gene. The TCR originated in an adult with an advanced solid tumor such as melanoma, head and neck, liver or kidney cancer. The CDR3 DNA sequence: TGTGCCAGCAGTGAGAGGTCCCCCTACGAGCAGTACTTC. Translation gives CASSERSPYEQYF.